This T cell receptor (beta chain) was sequenced in a study of blood T cells in healthy people across ages. Findings and limits, study-wide: With naive T cell percentage, TCR beta diversity showed a strong correlation.

V trimming: 5 bases; J trimming: 0 bases; junction bases outside the gene matches: 10. CDR1 and CDR2 (germline): MNHNS, SASEGT. The CDR3 has 17 amino acids. The authors ran a second PCR of 7 to 11 cycles using a sample-barcoded 5' primer and a J-beta primer mix. One entry per CDR3 protein results from TCRdb running MiXCR on the 5' RACE reads. The sample includes more than 550,000 distinct CDR3 sequences, over 20% seen only once; the top ten take about 20%. Note on this clonotype: Its antigen is currently unknown.

The chain recombines TRBV6-1 with TRBJ2-5, with TRBD2 matching over 9 bases. The TCR originated in a man between 65 and 85 years old in good health. The material sequenced was blood. CDR3 bases: TGTGCCAGCAGTAGGGCTAGCGGGATCCCCTACCAAGAGACCCAGTACTTC. Its translation is CASSRASGIPYQETQYF.